This entry features one TCR beta chain sequence. Its antigen is unidentified. Germline CDR1 and CDR2: SEHNR and FQNEAQ (reference sequence). The CDR3 extends over 17 amino acids. V lost 5 bases and J lost 2, with 21 bases in between. There were about 1-11 million cryopreserved PBMC in the samples before DNA extraction. This entry is derived from a study of long-term antiretroviral therapy in people with HIV. Study background: Some samples came about a decade before the 2015 immediate-ART recommendation, and these were the earliest.

The assay, immunoSEQ v3.0, was run at survey level. The study targeted roughly 35,000-50,000 T-cell genomes per sample in sequencing. Method: immunoSEQ multiplex PCR; TCRdb's copy keeps in-frame clones and lacks some. Altogether some 31,000 clones are present, roughly three quarters being singletons, with the ten largest covering approximately 8%. Study findings and constraints: Adherence to ART, viral resistance and therapy changes lacked any data.

This TCR was recovered from a woman in her forties or fifties with HIV. The rearrangement links TRBV7-9 to TRBJ2-5; no clear D. The material was unsorted PBMCs, obtained 3.1 years after starting antiretroviral therapy. The CDR3 is CASSVRDLGPLQETQYF. The CDR3 bases are TGTGCCAGCAGCGTCCGAGATCTAGGGCCTCTTCAAGAGACCCAGTACTTC.